The clone carrying this TCR beta chain was counted between two and nine times. These data belong to a study of read filtering for tumor transcriptome and immune sequencing. Study-level information: By R-ISS, stages I, II and III held 8, 16 and 7 patients.

The library was built from about 400 ng RNA with molecular barcoded adaptors for alpha/delta and beta/gamma chains. Each CDR3 protein gets one entry after TCRdb re-called the reads with MiXCR. The repertoire consists of some 50,000 distinct CDR3 sequences, with 20% occurring once and the leading ten covering approximately 40%. Germline CDR1 and CDR2: MNHGY and SAAAGT. The V gene lost 8 bases and the J gene lost 0 bases, with 20 bases spanning the gap. The CDR3 loop spans 16 amino acids. Sequencing used a population of CD138-negative cells sorted from bone marrow. J is TRBJ2-7 and V is TRBV6-8, with D perhaps matching TRBD2 (5 bases). The receptor's source is a donor at least 40 years old with multiple myeloma. CDR3 DNA sequence: TGTGCCAGCCCCCAGAGGATGACGGGATCCTCCTACGAGCAGTACTTC. Translation: CASPQRMTGSSYEQYF.